Below are 13 T cell receptor beta chains sequenced from a single sample in a study of cytomegalovirus exposure and HLA in healthy donors. Vbeta (60) and Jbeta (13) primers were used in the PCR. The data were produced by immunoSEQ multiplex PCR, yet TCRdb's version contains in-frame clones alone and is incomplete. The profile shows under 150,000 clones, roughly 77% of them singletons. The sample comprised PBMCs. These receptor sequences come from a woman in her thirties or forties in good health and CMV-seropositive.

The chain links TRBV30 to TRBJ2-7; 7 nucleotides align to TRBD2. The V segment lost 3 bases and the J segment 2 bases; nucleotides outside the gene matches: 7. This CDR3 is 14 amino acids long. The germline CDR1 and CDR2 sequences are GTSNPN and SVGIG (reference sequence). The CDR3 loop reads CAWRGTTSAYEQYF. The CDR3 coding sequence is TGTGCCTGGAGAGGGACTACTTCGGCCTACGAGCAGTACTTC.

The chain joins TRBV28 to TRBJ1-6; possibly TRBD1 for D (6 bases). The CDR3 contains 14 residues. Germline V gene lookup returns CDR1 MDHEN and CDR2 SYDVKM. The germline V and J ends were trimmed by 5 bases and 4 bases, with 9 bases remaining between them. The chain's CDR3 is CASSRTAYNSPLHF. The CDR3 coding sequence is TGTGCCAGCAGTCGGACAGCTTATAATTCACCCCTCCACTTT.

The J gene is TRBJ2-5, the V gene TRBV20-1; D is unclear. The CDR3 runs to 11 residues. CDR1 is DFQATT and CDR2 is SNEGSKA in the germline V gene (reference sequence). Trimming removed 1 base from V and 5 bases from J, with 5 bases in between. The CDR3: CSARAAETQYF. Written as DNA, the CDR3 is TGCAGTGCTAGAGCCGCGGAGACCCAGTACTTC.

V usage is TRBV28 and J usage is TRBJ2-1, with 7 bases matching TRBD1. CDR3 size: 16 residues. V shed 2 bases and J 3 bases; nucleotides not matched to a gene: 7. Germline CDR1 reads MDHEN; CDR2 reads SYDVKM. The CDR3 DNA is TGTGCCAGCAGTTTACGTCAGGGGGATAACTACAATGAGCAGTTCTTC. Amino acid sequence: CASSLRQGDNYNEQFF.

This sequence joins TRBV6-1 and TRBJ2-7; D is ambiguous. CDR3 length: 13 residues. CDR1 is MNHNS and CDR2 is SASEGT in the germline V gene. Trimming pared 2 bases from V and 2 bases from J, leaving 7 bases between. CDR3 nucleotides: TGTGCCAGCAGTGAATTCCCCGCCTACGAGCAGTACTTC. Protein: CASSEFPAYEQYF.

The CDR3 nucleotides are TGTGCCAGCAGCGTGACAGGGACGAACACCGGGGAGCTGTTTTTT. It translates to CASSVTGTNTGELFF. The chain combines TRBV7-3 with TRBJ2-2, with 7 bases identical to TRBD1. Germline CDR1 is SGHTA and CDR2 is FQGTGA. This CDR3 comprises 15 residues. Trimming at V came to 5 bases and at J to 0 bases, leaving 3 bases not matched to a gene. Variable domain in full (rest from reference TRBV7-3 and TRBJ2-2): GAGVSQTPSNKVTEKGKYVELRCDPISGHTALYWYRQSLGQGPEFLIYFQGTGAADDSGLPNDRFFAVRPEGSVSTLKIQRTERGDSAVYLCASSVTGTNTGELFFGEGSRLTVL.

This clone appeared a few times. The CDR3 sequence is CASSAAGKGERDTQYF. The CDR3 nucleotides read TGCGCCAGCAGTGCCGCTGGAAAGGGGGAAAGAGATACGCAGTATTTT. The chain carries TRBV10-1 and TRBJ2-3, with TRBD1 as a possible D gene (6 bases). The V end was cut by 4 bases, the J end by 5 bases, with 19 bases between. This CDR3 has 16 residues. The germline V gene encodes CDR1 WNHNN and CDR2 SYGVQD (reference sequence).

The V gene is TRBV7-2, the J gene TRBJ2-7; D is perhaps TRBD1 (6 bases). CDR3 length: 14 amino acids. V lost 0 bases and J 4 bases, leaving 10 bases between the germline ends. Germline CDR1 and CDR2: SGHTA and FQGNSA. The CDR3 DNA is TGTGCCAGCAGCTTAGCGCAACAGGGTTACGAGCAGTACTTC. Translated: CASSLAQQGYEQYF.

The CDR3 DNA follows: TGTGCCACCTCCCTGGGGGCGGGGGGCCAAACAGATACGCAGTATTTT. This sequence encodes CATSLGAGGQTDTQYF. The V call is TRBV7-3, the J call TRBJ2-3, with 8 bases lining up with TRBD2. In germline, CDR1 is SGHTA, CDR2 FQGTGA. V gave up 10 bases and J gave up 3 bases; unmatched junction bases: 15. The CDR3 consists of 16 residues.

For the CDR3, the DNA is TGCAGTGCTAGTCCAGATTACGAGCAGTACTTC. Translation gives CSASPDYEQYF. V gene TRBV20-1 combines with J gene TRBJ2-7; D unresolved. Per germline, CDR1 DFQATT and CDR2 SNEGSKA (reference sequence). The CDR3 is 11 residues long. Trimming removed 3 bases at V and 4 bases at J, with 7 bases between.

J is TRBJ1-6 and V is TRBV21-1. TRBV21-1 is a pseudogene segment. The CDR3 covers 11 residues. The CDR3 is CASSNNSPLHF. The CDR3 region has the DNA TGTGCCAGCAGTAATAATTCACCCCTCCACTTT.

This clone was found a few times. The chain links TRBV30 to TRBJ2-2; D not certain. This CDR3 has 14 residues. V dropped 1 base and J dropped 0 bases, with 6 bases sitting between them. Germline lookup yields CDR1 GTSNPN and CDR2 SVGIG (reference sequence). This CDR3 is CAWSAFPNTGELFF. The DNA of the CDR3 is TGTGCCTGGAGTGCATTTCCGAACACCGGGGAGCTGTTTTTT.

V gene TRBV9 combines with J gene TRBJ1-1; possibly TRBD1 for D (5 bases). CDR3 size: 15 residues. V was shortened by 0 bases and J by 3 bases, with 12 bases between the two germline ends. Per germline, CDR1 SGDLS and CDR2 YYNGEE. The CDR3 loop reads CASSVGGRLDTEAFF. CDR3 coding DNA: TGTGCCAGCAGCGTAGGGGGGAGGCTGGACACTGAAGCTTTCTTT. The full variable domain, completed using reference TRBV9 and TRBJ1-1, is DSGVTQTPKHLITATGQRVTLRCSPRSGDLSVYWYQQSLDQGLQFLIQYYNGEERAKGNILERFSAQQFPDLHSELNLSSLELGDSALYFCASSVGGRLDTEAFFGQGTRLTVV.